Listed below are T cell receptor beta chains from one sample, sequenced in a study of T cells in Graves' hyperthyroidism and ophthalmopathy. MiXCR was run by TCRdb on the multiplex PCR reads, yielding one entry per CDR3 protein. There are hundreds of thousands of distinct CDR3 sequences in the sample; roughly 45% occur only once, and less than 9.5% lies in the top ten. Sequencing was carried out using peripheral blood or thyroid tissue (not recorded which). These receptors all stem from an adult man with Graves' disease, either hyperthyroidism or ophthalmopathy (not recorded which). The CDR3 runs from the conserved cysteine through the conserved F or W. The D gene is left open where the match is weak. Clone size is given for some rows only: seen once, a few or many times, or a class if the clone is expanded.

.	TRBV10-2	TRBJ2-7	.	15	CASSYFSGISYEQYF	TGCGCCAGCAGTTACTTTTCAGGGATCTCCTACGAGCAGTACTTC
.	TRBV3-1	TRBJ1-1	few	14	CASSQDQLNTEAFF	TGTGCCAGCAGCCAAGATCAGTTGAACACTGAAGCTTTCTTT
TRBD2	TRBV20-1	TRBJ2-5	many	12	CSATRDRGAQYF	TGCAGTGCTACGAGGGACCGGGGGGCCCAGTACTTC
TRBD1	TRBV29-1	TRBJ2-5	.	13	CSVVGTGGETQYF	TGCAGCGTTGTAGGGACAGGGGGGGAGACCCAGTACTTC
.	TRBV7-9	TRBJ1-1	.	15	CASSARSGGNTEAFF	TGTGCCAGCAGTGCTCGCTCGGGGGGGAACACTGAAGCTTTCTTT
.	TRBV9	TRBJ1-1	many	13	CASSVVHGTEAFF	TGTGCCAGCAGCGTCGTACACGGAACTGAAGCTTTCTTT
.	TRBV2	TRBJ1-4	.	14	CASSEGASNEKLFF	TGTGCCAGCAGTGAGGGGGCATCGAATGAAAAACTGTTTTTT
.	TRBV10-3	TRBJ1-5	many	15	CAISGSALGNQPQHF	TGTGCCATCAGTGGTTCGGCCCTAGGCAATCAGCCCCAGCATTTT
.	TRBV7-2	TRBJ1-5	.	13	CASSPERVGPQHF	TGTGCCAGCAGCCCCGAAAGGGTGGGGCCCCAGCATTTT
TRBD1	TRBV14	TRBJ1-3	.	16	CASSHAGGPAGNTIYF	TGTGCCAGCAGCCACGCAGGGGGGCCGGCTGGAAACACCATATATTTT
.	TRBV7-6	TRBJ1-5	.	14	CASSPGWDNQPQHF	TGTGCCAGCAGTCCAGGGTGGGATAATCAGCCCCAGCATTTT
.	TRBV9	TRBJ1-2	.	14	CASSEDGLNYGYTF	TGTGCCAGCAGCGAAGATGGACTTAACTATGGCTACACCTTC
.	TRBV5-1	TRBJ2-5	few	15	CASRDDGGSQETQYF	TGCGCCAGCCGCGATGACGGGGGATCCCAAGAGACCCAGTACTTC
.	TRBV7-2	TRBJ1-6	few	16	CASSQDLRDIGSPLHF	TGTGCCAGCAGCCAAGACCTCCGGGACATCGGTTCACCCCTCCACTTT
.	TRBV2	TRBJ1-5	many	14	CASRSGEVNQPQHF	TGTGCCAGCAGGTCTGGGGAGGTCAATCAGCCCCAGCATTTT
.	TRBV20-1	TRBJ1-1	few	14	CSASLRSTGDGAFF	TGCAGTGCCTCCCTCCGGTCGACGGGGGACGGGGCTTTCTTT
.	TRBV20-1	TRBJ2-5	.	14	CSASSSVQGETQYF	TGCAGTGCTAGTTCTAGCGTACAAGGGGAGACCCAGTACTTC
TRBD2	TRBV5-4	TRBJ2-2	.	17	CASSQGVAGPNTGELFF	TGCGCCAGCAGCCAAGGAGTAGCGGGACCGAACACCGGGGAGCTGTTTTTT
.	TRBV29-1	TRBJ2-5	.	12	CSAQGGGETQYF	TGCAGCGCCCAGGGGGGAGGAGAGACCCAGTACTTC
.	TRBV10-2	TRBJ1-5	many	15	CASSEAGGNNQPQHF	TGCGCCAGCAGTGAGGCGGGGGGCAACAATCAGCCCCAGCATTTT
TRBD2	TRBV29-1	TRBJ2-7	.	17	CSVDGASGRLGSYEQYF	TGCAGCGTTGATGGGGCTAGCGGGAGACTGGGCTCCTACGAGCAGTACTTC
.	TRBV24-1	TRBJ1-5	many	12	CATSDSDQPQHF	TGTGCCACCAGTGATTCGGATCAGCCCCAGCATTTT
TRBD1	TRBV2	TRBJ2-7	.	19	CASSEIGTEGPIRFGRQYF	TGTGCCAGCAGTGAAATCGGGACAGAGGGGCCGATACGATTTGGGCGGCAGTACTTC
.	TRBV10-3	TRBJ1-2	few	13	CAISEGRGYGYTF	TGTGCCATCAGTGAGGGCAGGGGCTATGGCTACACCTTC
TRBD2	TRBV7-6	TRBJ2-7	many	16	CASSLGGTSGGGEQYF	TGTGCCAGCAGCTTGGGCGGGACTAGCGGGGGTGGCGAGCAGTACTTC
TRBD2	TRBV7-3	TRBJ2-5	many	14	CASSRSGRAGTQYF	TGTGCCAGCAGCCGTAGCGGGAGGGCCGGGACCCAGTACTTC
.	TRBV7-9	TRBJ1-5	.	15	CASSLAPGKGQPQHF	TGTGCCAGCAGCTTAGCCCCGGGGAAGGGGCAGCCCCAGCATTTT
.	TRBV2	TRBJ1-6	.	18	CASSSTGTAGSYNSPLHF	TGTGCCAGCAGCTCAACCGGGACGGCCGGCTCCTATAATTCACCCCTCCACTTT
TRBD2	TRBV7-9	TRBJ2-5	once	15	CASSTGAGGRETQYF	TGTGCCAGCAGCACAGGCGCGGGGGGGCGTGAGACCCAGTACTTC
TRBD1	TRBV20-1	TRBJ1-6	.	17	CSASSSVGTGGNSPLHF	TGCAGTGCTTCTAGTTCGGTCGGGACAGGGGGTAATTCACCCCTCCACTTT
TRBD2	TRBV7-2	TRBJ2-7	.	15	CASSRTSGGRYEQYF	TGTGCCAGCAGCCGGACTAGCGGAGGGAGGTACGAGCAGTACTTC
TRBD1	TRBV7-8	TRBJ1-6	few	14	CASSQGTVNSPLHF	TGTGCCAGCAGCCAGGGGACAGTTAATTCACCCCTCCACTTT
TRBD2	TRBV7-6	TRBJ2-6	.	17	CASSPSGRLLGANGLTF	TGTGCCAGCAGCCCCAGCGGGAGGCTACTTGGGGCCAACGGCCTGACTTTC
TRBD1	TRBV2	TRBJ1-6	.	14	CASSGQAKNSPLHF	TGTGCCAGCTCGGGACAGGCAAAAAATTCACCCCTCCACTTT